This T cell receptor beta chain was sequenced in a study of blood T cells in healthy people across ages. Approximately 9 milliliters of peripheral blood were drawn from each donor into EDTA-treated tubes. Whenever a sample was processed, at least 7 million PBMCs were isolated. Germline-derived CDR1 and CDR2 are SNHLY and FYNNEI. The V and J ends lost 7 bases and 5 bases respectively, with 15 bases between them. CDR3 size: 14 residues. To note about this clonotype: Its antigen remains unidentified.

Through a sample-barcoded 5' primer and a J-beta primer mix, a second PCR was run for roughly 6 to 12 cycles. One entry per CDR3 protein, called by TCRdb with MiXCR from the 5' RACE reads. This sample yields about 1.8 million distinct CDR3 sequences, of which 49% are seen a single time; more than 2% belongs to the top ten. Study-wide results and caveats: Calculation of diversity from one million T cells yielded estimates considered to be underestimates.

The sequenced sample consisted of blood. The genes are TRBV2 and TRBJ2-1, with D possibly called TRBD1 or TRBD2 (6 bases each). The source of this sequence is a middle-aged woman in good health. The CDR3 DNA follows: TGTGCCAGCACATTTGGGGGGCGAAACAATGAGCAGTTCTTC. It translates to CASTFGGRNNEQFF.